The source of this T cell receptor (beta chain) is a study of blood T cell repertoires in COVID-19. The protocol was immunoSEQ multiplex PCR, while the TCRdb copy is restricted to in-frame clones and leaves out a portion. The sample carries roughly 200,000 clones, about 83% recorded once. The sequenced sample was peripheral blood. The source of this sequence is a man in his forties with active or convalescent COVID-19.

CDR3 protein: CASSDRPEGIQYF. CDR3 DNA sequence: TGTGCCAGCAGTGACCGGCCGGAGGGCATTCAGTACTTC. The chain employs TRBV2 and TRBJ2-4, with TRBD2 as a possible D gene (6 bases). Trimming stripped 3 bases from V and 9 bases from J, with 12 bases between. The germline CDR1 and CDR2 sequences are SNHLY and FYNNEI. This CDR3 is built from 13 residues.